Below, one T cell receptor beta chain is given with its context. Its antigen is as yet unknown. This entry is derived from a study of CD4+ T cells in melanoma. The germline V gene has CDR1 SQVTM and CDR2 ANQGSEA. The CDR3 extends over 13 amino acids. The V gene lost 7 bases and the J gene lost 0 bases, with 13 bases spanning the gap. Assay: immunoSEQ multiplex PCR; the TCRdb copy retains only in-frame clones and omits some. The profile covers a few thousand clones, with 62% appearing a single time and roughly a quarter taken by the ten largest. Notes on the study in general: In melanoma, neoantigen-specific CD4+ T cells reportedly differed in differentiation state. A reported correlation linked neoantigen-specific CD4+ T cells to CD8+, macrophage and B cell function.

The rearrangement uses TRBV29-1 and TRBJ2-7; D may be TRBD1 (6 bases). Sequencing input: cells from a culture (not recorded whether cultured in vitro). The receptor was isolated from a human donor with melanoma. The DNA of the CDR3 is TGCAGCGCCCTAAGACAGGACTCCTACGAGCAGTACTTC. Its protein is CSALRQDSYEQYF.